This T cell receptor (beta chain) originates from a study of blood T cells in healthy people across ages. A sample-barcoded 5' primer and a J-beta primer mix were used in a second PCR of about 6 to 11 cycles. Each cDNA molecule received a tag from a template-switch adaptor that had 12 random nucleotides. TCRdb reprocessed the 5' RACE reads via MiXCR and lists one record per CDR3 protein. The sample has approximately 830,000 distinct CDR3 sequences; about 62% are singletons. General observations from the study: The study lacked donor CMV status, which possibly confounded expanded clonotype changes. Among T cells, TCR beta diversity per million cells dropped roughly linearly as age rose. The percentage of naive T cells correlated strongly with TCR beta diversity.

As for this clonotype: Antigen specificity is unknown.

V lost 7 bases and J 2 bases, leaving 20 bases between the germline ends. Germline CDR1 reads MNHEY; CDR2 reads SVGAGI. The CDR3 runs 16 residues. The V and J genes are TRBV6-5 and TRBJ2-5, with D tentatively TRBD1 or TRBD2 (5 bases each). The sequencing sample was made of blood. The source of this sequence is a man aged 25 to 45 in good health. CDR3 nucleotides: TGTGCCAGCAAGGGGAGAGCCCCGGGATCTCAAGAGACCCAGTACTTC. Translation: CASKGRAPGSQETQYF.